The clone carrying this T cell receptor beta chain was seen a few times. The sample originates from a study of response to subunit inactivated influenza vaccine. Each CDR3 protein gets one entry after TCRdb re-called the RT-PCR reads with MiXCR. The sample contains about 700,000 distinct CDR3 sequences, around 15% of which appear only once. Germline CDR1 is SEHNR and CDR2 is FQNEAQ (reference sequence). This CDR3 is built from 13 residues. V lost 4 bases to trimming and J lost 4 bases, with 9 bases between them. Here the sequenced sample was PBMCs from blood, taken around 14 days before vaccination. The V gene is TRBV7-9, the J gene TRBJ2-3; TRBD1 is a possible D gene (5 bases). This sequence originates from a man in his fifties or sixties who received an inactivated influenza vaccine. The CDR3 loop is CASSYLGADTQYF. CDR3 coding DNA: TGTGCCAGCAGCTACTTAGGGGCAGATACGCAGTATTTT.